These 29 T cell receptor beta chains were sequenced from one sample in a study of a mutant IDH1 vaccine in newly diagnosed glioma. Indicated time point: week 5, during vaccination. One vaccine dose held 300 ug of mutant IDH1 20-mer peptide and came with topical imiquimod. No cognate antigen is known for these TCRs. This table comes from immunoSEQ multiplex PCR, and its TCRdb copy is limited to in-frame clones, with some not included. The sample carries 30,000 to 35,000 clones, around 58% recorded once. The sequencing here drew on PBMCs, taken from a glioma patient whose treatment included an IDH1 peptide vaccine. These receptors all come from a woman aged 18 to 35 with glioma.

V is TRBV7-9 and J is TRBJ2-7, with D unclear. Looked up from germline, CDR1 is SEHNR and CDR2 is FQNEAQ (reference sequence). V lost 8 bases, J lost 1 base, and 12 bases lay in between. The CDR3 is 13 residues long. CDR3 residues: CASQTPASYEQYF. The CDR3 bases are TGTGCCAGCCAAACACCTGCGTCCTACGAGCAGTACTTC.

This clone was detected a few times. The J gene is TRBJ1-1, the V gene TRBV7-2, with unresolved D. Trimming took 2 bases from V and 4 from J, leaving 11 bases between them. This CDR3 comprises 14 residues. Germline assignment: CDR1 SGHTA and CDR2 FQGNSA. The CDR3 region is CASSLSPGSTEAFF. The CDR3, as DNA: TGTGCCAGCAGCTTATCCCCGGGGAGCACTGAAGCTTTCTTT.

The chain employs TRBV19 and TRBJ1-1; TRBD1 is a possible D gene (5 bases). Germline V gives CDR1 LNHDA, CDR2 SQIVND (reference sequence). CDR3 size: 20 residues. Trimming took off 5 bases at V and 2 bases at J, with 30 bases between the two ends. The CDR3 region is CASSLLLAGLRESVNTEAFF. The CDR3 DNA is TGTGCCAGTAGTCTCCTGTTGGCGGGACTCCGAGAAAGCGTAAACACTGAAGCTTTCTTT.

V gene TRBV2 combines with J gene TRBJ1-6, with D perhaps matching TRBD1 (6 bases). Germline lookup yields CDR1 SNHLY and CDR2 FYNNEI. This CDR3 is built from 13 residues. Trimming stripped 4 bases from V and 9 bases from J, with 10 bases between. The CDR3 DNA is TGTGCCAGCAGTGGACAGGTCCTTTCACCCCTCCACTTT. It codes for CASSGQVLSPLHF.

The J gene is TRBJ1-1, the V gene TRBV6-1; no firm D call. Germline V CDR1 and CDR2: MNHNS, SASEGT. The CDR3 loop spans 13 amino acids. Trimming left V 3 bases short and J 8 bases short, with 13 bases between. CDR3 DNA: TGTGCCAGCAGTGAGAGGTGGATAATAGAAGCTTTCTTT. This codes for CASSERWIIEAFF.

The chain couples TRBV11-2 to TRBJ2-5; tentative D call: TRBD2 (6 bases). Trimming left V 4 bases short and J 2 bases short, with 8 bases between. The CDR3 runs 13 residues. Germline V gene data show CDR1 as SGHAT and CDR2 as FQNNGV. CDR3 DNA sequence: TGTGCCAGCAGCTCGGGACTTCAAGAGACCCAGTACTTC. This sequence encodes CASSSGLQETQYF.

The gene calls are TRBV27 and TRBJ1-2; no firm D call. Trimming stripped 3 bases from V and 2 bases from J, with 7 bases between. The CDR3 spans 13 residues. Germline loops: CDR1 MNHEY, CDR2 SMNVEV (reference sequence). The CDR3 protein is CASSFNSNYGYTF. CDR3 DNA sequence: TGTGCCAGCAGTTTTAACAGCAACTATGGCTACACCTTC.

This clone occurred a few times. The CDR3 reads CASKSSGANVLTF. As DNA, the CDR3 is TGTGCCAGCAAGAGCTCTGGGGCCAACGTCCTGACTTTC. The chain is built from TRBV2 and TRBJ2-6; the D is unclear. Germline lookup yields CDR1 SNHLY and CDR2 FYNNEI. V lost 7 bases and J 0 bases, leaving 4 bases between the germline ends. This CDR3 spans 13 amino acids.

This clone was recorded a few times. The rearrangement uses TRBV19 and TRBJ2-3; the match to TRBD2 covers 10 bases. The germline gives CDR1 LNHDA, CDR2 SQIVND (reference sequence). This CDR3 comprises 16 residues. The trim removed 4 bases at V and 4 bases at J, leaving 8 bases unmatched. The chain's CDR3 is CASSNSGGSIPDTQYF. DNA of the CDR3: TGTGCCAGTAGTAATAGCGGGGGGTCCATCCCAGATACGCAGTATTTT.

V and J are TRBV2 and TRBJ2-7; TRBD2 matches at 7 bases. V gave up 2 bases and J gave up 6 bases; unmatched junction bases: 1. The V gene's germline CDR1 is SNHLY and CDR2 FYNNEI. The CDR3 sequence is 12 residues long. CDR3 loop: CASSEWTSEQYF. CDR3 sequence (DNA): TGTGCCAGCAGTGAATGGACTAGCGAGCAGTACTTC.

V is TRBV6-5 and J is TRBJ1-3, with 11 nucleotides matching TRBD1. CDR3 length: 16 residues. J gave up 5 bases and V 2 bases, and 5 bases lay outside the gene matches. The germline gives CDR1 MNHEY, CDR2 SVGAGI. The CDR3 DNA reads as TGTGCCAGCAGTTACGGTGGACAGGGGGCGAGAAACACCATATATTTT. Translating it yields CASSYGGQGARNTIYF.

The chain is built from TRBV4-1 and TRBJ2-3, with D maybe TRBD2 (5 bases). Germline assignment: CDR1 MGHRA and CDR2 YSYEKL. V was trimmed by 2 bases and J by 2 bases, leaving 17 bases between them. The CDR3 length is 17 residues. CDR3 sequence reads: CASSQQDRTRDTDTQYF. In nucleotides, the CDR3 is TGCGCCAGCAGCCAACAGGACCGAACTCGGGACACAGATACGCAGTATTTT.

V usage is TRBV19 and J usage is TRBJ2-1, with a weak D call TRBD2 (5 bases). The CDR3 length is 15 residues. The germline V and J ends were trimmed by 6 bases and 4 bases, with 16 bases remaining between them. CDR1 and CDR2 (germline): LNHDA, SQIVND (reference sequence). The CDR3 DNA is TGTGCCAGTAGCCCCTTCCCGCCGGGGTACAATGAGCAGTTCTTC. It codes for CASSPFPPGYNEQFF.

This rearrangement joins TRBV6-5 to TRBJ1-1; D ambiguous. Between the trimmed V and J ends, which lost 4 bases and 6 bases, there was a span of 21 bases. Per the germline V gene, CDR1 is MNHEY and CDR2 is SVGAGI. The CDR3 contains 16 residues. The CDR3 DNA is TGTGCCAGCAGTTTTGGGCCTCTGGCGGGCTTGGCTGAAGCTTTCTTT. Its protein is CASSFGPLAGLAEAFF.

In this sample, this clone turned up a few times. V usage is TRBV7-9 and J usage is TRBJ2-7, with 12 bases lining up with TRBD2. The V gene's germline CDR1 is SEHNR and CDR2 FQNEAQ (reference sequence). CDR3 length: 14 amino acids. V shed 5 bases and J 4 bases; nucleotides not matched to a gene: 3. The CDR3 sequence is CASSPLAGGYEQYF. The DNA for the CDR3 is TGTGCCAGCAGCCCGCTAGCGGGAGGGTACGAGCAGTACTTC.

V and J are TRBV2 and TRBJ1-2; D not resolved. The CDR3 spans 16 residues. Germline CDR1 reads SNHLY; CDR2 reads FYNNEI. Trimming removed 4 bases from V and 0 bases from J, with 15 bases in between. This CDR3 reads CASSVWTDRANYGYTF. DNA for the CDR3: TGTGCCAGCAGTGTATGGACGGACCGAGCTAACTATGGCTACACCTTC.

The chain joins TRBV7-2 to TRBJ1-2; 7 bases are a match to TRBD1. Unmatched junction bases numbered 6, after V lost 10 bases and J lost 4 bases. Germline V gene sequence: CDR1 SGHTA, CDR2 FQGNSA. The CDR3 extends over 12 amino acids. The CDR3 nucleotides are TGTGCCACCCAGGGGGTTGGCTATGGCTACACCTTC. It yields the protein CATQGVGYGYTF.

The chain has TRBV11-3 and TRBJ1-5; 12 bases are a match to TRBD1. Trimming cost V 0 bases and J 2 bases; bases outside gene matches: 5. The CDR3 covers 18 residues. The germline gives CDR1 SGHNT, CDR2 YENEEA. CDR3 loop: CASSLEGQGAGGNQPQHF. The DNA of the CDR3 is TGTGCCAGCAGCTTAGAGGGACAGGGGGCTGGCGGCAATCAGCCCCAGCATTTT.

The rearrangement joins TRBV7-9 to TRBJ1-2; 8 bases are shared with TRBD1. The CDR3 spans 18 residues. Germline V CDR1 and CDR2: SEHNR, FQNEAQ (reference sequence). With V trimmed by 0 bases and J by 0 bases, 9 bases remained unmatched. The CDR3 DNA reads TGTGCCAGCAGCTTAGCCCCGGGACAGGACTACTCTAACTATGGCTACACCTTC. Protein: CASSLAPGQDYSNYGYTF. The full variable domain, rest sourced from reference TRBV7-9 and TRBJ1-2, is DTGVSQNPRHKITKRGQNVTFRCDPISEHNRLYWYRQTLGQGPEFLTYFQNEAQLEKSRLLSDRFSAERPKGSFSTLEIQRTEQGDSAMYLCASSLAPGQDYSNYGYTFGSGTRLTVV.

The chain links TRBV7-8 to TRBJ2-1; 7 bases are shared with TRBD2. Per germline, CDR1 SGHVS and CDR2 FQNEAQ. There are 16 residues in the CDR3. V gave up 2 bases and J gave up 10 bases; unmatched junction bases: 14. CDR3: CASSLWGRGPGGEQFF. The DNA of the CDR3 is TGTGCCAGCAGCTTATGGGGTAGAGGGCCCGGGGGGGAGCAGTTCTTC. Looking up the rest from reference TRBV7-8 and TRBJ2-1 gives the full variable domain: GAGVSQSPRYKVAKRGQDVALRCDPISGHVSLFWYQQALGQGPEFLTYFQNEAQLDKSGLPSDRFFAERPEGSVSTLKIQRTQQEDSAVYLCASSLWGRGPGGEQFFGPGTRLTVL.

The chain employs TRBV5-1 and TRBJ1-5, with D unclear. Germline-derived CDR1 and CDR2 are SGHRS and YFSETQ. The V gene lost 5 bases and the J gene lost 0 bases, with 6 bases spanning the gap. The CDR3 spans 13 residues. The CDR3 loop reads CASRRDSNQPQHF. The CDR3 region has the DNA TGCGCCAGCAGACGAGATAGCAATCAGCCCCAGCATTTT.

V and J are TRBV7-2 and TRBJ1-1; no clear D. V was trimmed by 5 bases and J by 1 base, leaving 11 bases between them. There are 14 residues in the CDR3. Germline CDR1 SGHTA, CDR2 FQGNSA. The CDR3 nucleotides are TGTGCCAGCAGCCCACCCCTCAAGAACACTGAAGCTTTCTTT. It specifies CASSPPLKNTEAFF.

The chain employs TRBV7-9 and TRBJ1-1, with D perhaps TRBD1 (6 bases). Trimming shortened V by 4 bases and J by 6 bases, and 9 bases separated the two germline ends. This CDR3 comprises 12 residues. The germline gives CDR1 SEHNR, CDR2 FQNEAQ (reference sequence). The CDR3 spells CASSYGTSEAFF. The CDR3 DNA reads TGTGCCAGCAGCTACGGGACATCTGAAGCTTTCTTT. Complete variable domain (other parts from reference TRBV7-9 and TRBJ1-1): DTGVSQNPRHKITKRGQNVTFRCDPISEHNRLYWYRQTLGQGPEFLTYFQNEAQLEKSRLLSDRFSAERPKGSFSTLEIQRTEQGDSAMYLCASSYGTSEAFFGQGTRLTVV.

The chain links TRBV25-1 to TRBJ2-7; no reliable D call. The CDR3 sequence is 11 residues long. Trimming shortened V by 2 bases and J by 7 bases, and 6 bases separated the two germline ends. Germline V lookup: CDR1 MGHDK, CDR2 SYGVNS. This CDR3 is CASSERVEQYF. The CDR3 region has the DNA TGTGCCAGCAGTGAAAGGGTGGAGCAGTACTTC.

This clone has only a few counts. The chain recombines TRBV28 with TRBJ1-1; possibly TRBD1 for D (5 bases). Per germline, CDR1 MDHEN and CDR2 SYDVKM. The CDR3 contains 14 residues. V shed 8 bases and J shed 1 base, with 14 bases lying between them. This CDR3 reads CASFVGRRNTEAFF. The CDR3 DNA reads TGTGCCAGCTTCGTGGGACGCAGGAACACTGAAGCTTTCTTT.

J is TRBJ2-7 and V is TRBV15, with D possibly TRBD2 on 5 matching bases. The CDR3 has 15 residues. Trimming stripped 3 bases from V and 1 base from J, with 13 bases between. Germline V gives CDR1 LNHNV, CDR2 YYDKDF (reference sequence). The CDR3 DNA reads TGTGCCACCAGCAGCCGACCGAGCGGATCCTACGAGCAGTACTTC. This sequence encodes CATSSRPSGSYEQYF.

The V gene is TRBV2, the J gene TRBJ2-7; 8 bases line up with TRBD2. CDR3 length equals 13 residues. J gave up 6 bases and V 4 bases, and 5 bases lay outside the gene matches. Germline CDR1 reads SNHLY; CDR2 reads FYNNEI. Here the CDR3 reads CASSGSGVGEQYF. The CDR3 region has the DNA TGTGCCAGCAGTGGTAGCGGGGTGGGCGAGCAGTACTTC.

The chain links TRBV7-2 to TRBJ2-7, with D perhaps matching TRBD1 (6 bases). V was cut by 7 bases and J by 7 bases, with 14 bases left in between. CDR1 and CDR2 from the germline V gene are SGHTA and FQGNSA. The CDR3 contains 12 residues. The CDR3 DNA reads as TGTGCCAGCATGCCCGCGAGGGGGGAGCAGTACTTC. Its protein product is CASMPARGEQYF.

This clone was recorded a few times. The chain links TRBV7-2 to TRBJ2-2; D remains unclear. This CDR3 is 13 amino acids long. The germline V and J ends were trimmed by 3 bases and 8 bases, with 10 bases remaining between them. Germline CDR1 reads SGHTA; CDR2 reads FQGNSA. Written as DNA, the CDR3 is TGTGCCAGCAGCTTTAGAGATGGGGGGGAGCTGTTTTTT. This codes for CASSFRDGGELFF.